Reported below is one T cell receptor beta chain. These data belong to a study of cytomegalovirus exposure and HLA in healthy donors. V lost 5 bases and J lost 6, with 13 bases in between. CDR3 length equals 13 residues. Per germline, CDR1 SEHNR and CDR2 FQNEAQ (reference sequence). 60 Vbeta and 13 Jbeta primers were used in PCR. In the study's own analysis: In a later analysis, around 10 million of 83 million or so unique beta chains occurred in at least two donors. Profiled with immunoSEQ multiplex PCR; TCRdb holds only in-frame clones, not every one. The V and J calls and clone size come from that table; D and trimming were worked out from the DNA. The table lists some 180,000 clones, 82% of them singletons.

The sequencing sample was made of PBMCs. The rearrangement links TRBV7-9 to TRBJ1-2, with D possibly being TRBD1 (5 bases). The TCR originated in a middle-aged man in good health and CMV-seronegative. The DNA of the CDR3 is TGTGCCAGCAGCGCCGGGACTAGTAATGGCTACACCTTC. This translates into CASSAGTSNGYTF.